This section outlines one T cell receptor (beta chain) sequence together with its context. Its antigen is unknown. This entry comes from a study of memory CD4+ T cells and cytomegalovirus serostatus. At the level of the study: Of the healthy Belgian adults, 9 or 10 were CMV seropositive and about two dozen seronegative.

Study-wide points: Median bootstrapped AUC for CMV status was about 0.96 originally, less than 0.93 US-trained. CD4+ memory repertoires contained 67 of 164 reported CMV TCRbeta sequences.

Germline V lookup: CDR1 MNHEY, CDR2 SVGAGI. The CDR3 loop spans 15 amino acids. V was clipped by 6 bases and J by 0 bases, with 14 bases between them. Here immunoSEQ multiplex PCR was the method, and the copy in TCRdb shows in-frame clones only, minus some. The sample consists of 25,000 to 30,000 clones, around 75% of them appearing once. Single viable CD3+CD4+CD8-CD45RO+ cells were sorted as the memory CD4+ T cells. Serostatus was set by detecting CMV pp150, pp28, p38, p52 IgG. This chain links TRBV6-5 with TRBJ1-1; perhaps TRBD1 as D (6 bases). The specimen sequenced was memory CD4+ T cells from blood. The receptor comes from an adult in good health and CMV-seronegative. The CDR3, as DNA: TGTGCCAGCAGCCTACAGGGTAACATGAACACTGAAGCTTTCTTT. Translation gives CASSLQGNMNTEAFF.